The 20 T cell receptor beta chains below were found in one sample sequenced in a study of neurological immune-mediated disorders. TCRdb re-derived calls from the 5' RACE reads in MiXCR, one entry per CDR3 protein. The table includes 65,000 to 95,000 distinct CDR3 sequences, 4.5% to 7.5% detected once. Time point of the sample: longitudinal time-point 2. Sequenced sample: PBMCs. The receptors here all came from an older woman with multiple sclerosis.

This clonotype was counted ten times or more. The V gene is TRBV5-6, the J gene TRBJ1-3, with D possibly being TRBD1 (6 bases). The germline V gene has CDR1 SGHDT and CDR2 YYEEEE. V was clipped by 4 bases and J by 2 bases, with 13 bases between them. This CDR3 has 15 amino acids. The CDR3 nucleotides are TGTGCCAGCAGCCGAGTACAGGGTACTGGAAACACCATATATTTT. This sequence encodes CASSRVQGTGNTIYF.

There are many counts of this clonotype. The chain couples TRBV5-1 to TRBJ2-7; D is unclear. Trimming stripped 0 bases from V and 2 bases from J, with 12 bases between. From germline, CDR1 is SGHRS and CDR2 YFSETQ. The CDR3 has 15 amino acids. CDR3 DNA: TGCGCCAGCAGCTTGGTGCCAGCCGTCACCTACGAGCAGTACTTC. Its protein product is CASSLVPAVTYEQYF.

This clonotype came up many times. The chain is built from TRBV7-2 and TRBJ2-5; no clear D. The CDR3 is made up of 11 amino acids. Germline V lookup: CDR1 SGHTA, CDR2 FQGNSA. The V end lost 5 bases, the J end lost 7 bases, and 8 bases lay between the germline ends. The CDR3 nucleotides are TGTGCCAGCAGCCCGAAGGCGACCCAGTACTTC. Translation gives CASSPKATQYF.

This clonotype was detected many times. The DNA for the CDR3 is TGTGCCACGAACCCAGGGGGCGCCGGGGCCAACGTCCTGACTTTC. Its translation is CATNPGGAGANVLTF. The chain employs TRBV7-2 and TRBJ2-6, with 8 bases aligning to TRBD1. Trimming took 10 bases from V and 4 from J; bases not matched to a gene: 9. The V gene's germline CDR1 is SGHTA and CDR2 FQGNSA. The CDR3 has 15 residues. Drawing the rest from reference TRBV7-2 and TRBJ2-6, the complete variable domain is GAGVSQSPSNKVTEKGKDVELRCDPISGHTALYWYRQSLGQGLEFLIYFQGNSAPDKSGLPSDRFSAERTGGSVSTLTIQRTQQEDSAVYLCATNPGGAGANVLTFGAGSRLTVL.

Concerning this clonotype itself: The junction departs from the called germline gene at one end, perhaps through a read error. This chain joins TRBV5-6 and TRBJ2-7, with a possible D match to TRBD1 (5 bases). Per germline, CDR1 SGHDT and CDR2 YYEEEE. This CDR3 contains 14 residues. The CDR3 nucleotides read TGTGCCAGCAGCTTGCCGGCAGGGTCCTACGAGCAGCATTTC. This sequence encodes CASSLPAGSYEQHF.

This clonotype was recorded many times. The genes are TRBV5-6 and TRBJ2-5; D ambiguous. CDR1 is SGHDT, CDR2 YYEEEE, per germline. V was cut by 0 bases and J by 2 bases, with 14 bases left in between. CDR3 length: 16 amino acids. The CDR3 sequence: CASSLGMGIGQETQYF. The CDR3 DNA reads as TGTGCCAGCAGCTTGGGTATGGGGATTGGGCAAGAGACCCAGTACTTC.

This clonotype was observed many times. The chain employs TRBV19 and TRBJ2-7; 11 bases agree with TRBD2. This CDR3 comprises 15 residues. The trim removed 3 bases at V and 2 bases at J, leaving 3 bases unmatched. CDR1 and CDR2 (germline): LNHDA, SQIVND (reference sequence). Here the CDR3 DNA reads TGTGCCAGTAGTATTATTAGCGGGGGGGCCTACGAGCAGTACTTC. Encoded protein: CASSIISGGAYEQYF.

This clonotype was recorded many times. The chain uses TRBV2 and TRBJ2-7; the match to TRBD2 covers 11 bases. CDR1 is SNHLY, CDR2 FYNNEI, per germline. Trimming at V came to 7 bases and at J to 0 bases, leaving 8 bases not matched to a gene. There are 16 residues in the CDR3. DNA for the CDR3: TGTGCCAGCACCCGACTAGCGGGGACAAGCTCCTACGAGCAGTACTTC. Protein product: CASTRLAGTSSYEQYF.

This clonotype was seen many times. The chain uses TRBV5-1 and TRBJ1-1; no firm D call. This CDR3 has 14 amino acids. Between the trimmed V and J ends, which lost 1 base and 4 bases, there was a span of 11 bases. The germline CDR1 and CDR2 sequences are SGHRS and YFSETQ. The DNA for the CDR3 is TGCGCCAGCAGCTTGATTGGGGTCGGCACTGAAGCTTTCTTT. Protein: CASSLIGVGTEAFF.

This clonotype appeared many times. Mismatch with germline at one junction end may stem from a read error. The rearrangement links TRBV12-3 or TRBV12-4 to TRBJ1-1, with D unresolved. This CDR3 region has 13 residues. The DNA for the CDR3 is TGTGCCAGCAGTTTGGTTGTGGCAGCCGAAGCGTTCTTT. As protein: CASSLVVAAEAFF.

This clonotype was counted ten times or more. The chain couples TRBV29-1 to TRBJ1-2; D call uncertain. This CDR3 has 12 residues. V gave up 6 bases and J gave up 3 bases, with 11 bases separating them. Germline lookup yields CDR1 SQVTM and CDR2 ANQGSEA. DNA of the CDR3: TGCAGCGTGCAGGTTATAGACTATGGCTACACCTTC. Residues: CSVQVIDYGYTF.

Ten or more counts support this clonotype. This chain uses TRBV7-2 with TRBJ2-7, with D unresolved. V lost 3 bases to trimming and J lost 6 bases, with 15 bases between them. The CDR3 is 14 residues long. The germline V gene has CDR1 SGHTA and CDR2 FQGNSA. The CDR3 nucleotides are TGTGCCAGCAGCTTGGCGGCTGCGGACGGCGAGCAGTACTTC. Its protein product is CASSLAAADGEQYF. The full variable domain, its missing parts supplied by reference TRBV7-2 and TRBJ2-7, is GAGVSQSPSNKVTEKGKDVELRCDPISGHTALYWYRQSLGQGLEFLIYFQGNSAPDKSGLPSDRFSAERTGGSVSTLTIQRTQQEDSAVYLCASSLAAADGEQYFGPGTRLTVT.

Only a few counts were recorded for this clonotype. The rearrangement joins TRBV7-8 to TRBJ2-3; D gene ambiguous. Germline loops: CDR1 SGHVS, CDR2 FQNEAQ. This CDR3 spans 12 amino acids. V was cut by 5 bases and J by 5 bases, with 8 bases left in between. CDR3 coding DNA: TGTGCCAGCAGCGACCGAGAAGATACGCAGTATTTT. Translating gives CASSDREDTQYF.

This clonotype was seen at least ten times. The chain is built from TRBV10-3 and TRBJ1-2; the match to TRBD1 covers 10 bases. With 4 bases clipped from V and 4 bases from J, the junction kept 3 bases outside the gene matches. Germline V gives CDR1 ENHRY, CDR2 SYGVKD. The CDR3 spans 14 residues. CDR3 nucleotide sequence: TGTGCCATCAGTGGGGACAGGGGTTTCTATGGCTACACCTTC. Translating it yields CAISGDRGFYGYTF.

This clonotype has at least ten counts. This rearrangement joins TRBV5-1 to TRBJ2-1; 11 bases are shared with TRBD2. The CDR3 has 15 residues. CDR1 and CDR2 from the germline V gene are SGHRS and YFSETQ. V shed 9 bases and J 6 bases; nucleotides not matched to a gene: 11. CDR3 DNA: TGCGCCACGAGACTAGCGGGGTTGCTTATCAATGAGCAGTTCTTC. Translated: CATRLAGLLINEQFF.

This clonotype came up many times. The V and J genes are TRBV12-3 or TRBV12-4 and TRBJ2-7, with TRBD1 as a possible D gene (6 bases). The CDR3 has 14 residues. Trimming removed 5 bases from V and 3 bases from J, with 14 bases in between. The CDR3 DNA sequence: TGTGCCAGCAGTAACGACAGGCTCCTCTACGAGCAGTACTTC. Amino acids: CASSNDRLLYEQYF.

This clonotype occurred many times. J is TRBJ2-7 and V is TRBV27, with 11 bases lining up with TRBD2. There are 14 residues in the CDR3. J lost 6 bases, V lost 8 bases, and 9 bases had no gene match. CDR1 MNHEY and CDR2 SMNVEV come from the germline V gene (reference sequence). Here the CDR3 DNA reads TGTGCCAGCGGACGACTAGCGGGAACCGTCGAGCAGTACTTC. Translated: CASGRLAGTVEQYF.

As to this clonotype: A much larger clone sits a single nucleotide away, making a read error possible. This chain connects TRBV21-1 to TRBJ2-1; TRBD1 is the table's D call, not checked against the DNA. TRBV21-1 is assigned pseudogene status. The CDR3 runs 11 residues. CDR3 protein: CASGQLNEQFF. DNA of the CDR3: TGTGCCAGCGGACAGCTGAATGAGCAGTTCTTC.

As for this clonotype: A much larger clone sits a single nucleotide away, making a read error possible. This chain uses TRBV11-2 with TRBJ2-2; 9 bases agree with TRBD1. Germline CDR1 is SGHAT and CDR2 is FQNNGV. There are 14 residues in the CDR3. V dropped 7 bases and J dropped 7; count of bases not matched to a gene: 7. The CDR3 spells CASISDRGHGELFF. The CDR3 nucleotides are TGTGCCAGCATCTCGGACAGGGGTCACGGGGAGCTGTTTTTT.

A word on this clonotype: This may arise from a read error, as a much more abundant clone is one base away. The chain joins TRBV5-6 to TRBJ2-2, with 8 bases identical to TRBD1. The CDR3 is made up of 15 amino acids. Germline values: CDR1 SGHDT, CDR2 YYEEEE. V shed 2 bases and J 7 bases; nucleotides not matched to a gene: 7. The CDR3 coding sequence is TGTGCCAGCAGCTTACAGGGGGATGTGTACGGGGAGCTGTTTTTT. Translating it yields CASSLQGDVYGELFF.